This paragraph covers one TCR beta chain sequence. Its antigen is unidentified. This entry comes from a study of PD-L1 blockade in urothelial cancer. Turning to the study itself: Patients began atezolizumab, 1,200 mg intravenously every 3 weeks, at some point between 2013 and 2014. Male sex and bladder-origin urothelial cancer were recorded for about 90% of the roughly 30 patients. Whole-study findings and limits: Improved survival was predicted by pretreatment blood TCR clonality below the median.

Time point indicated: pretreatment peripheral blood. Here immunoSEQ multiplex PCR was the method, and the copy in TCRdb shows in-frame clones only, minus some. The sample lists 55,000 to 75,000 clones, 75% to 85% occurring once. The CDR3 spans 13 residues. Trimming stripped 0 bases from V and 5 bases from J, with 8 bases between. Germline V gene data show CDR1 as SGHRS and CDR2 as YFSETQ. This specimen was PBMCs, taken around atezolizumab (anti-PD-L1) treatment. The genes are TRBV5-1 and TRBJ1-2; D remains ambiguous. The source is a man in his 70s with urothelial cancer. The CDR3 is CASSLEGGYGYTF. The CDR3 DNA is TGCGCCAGCAGCTTGGAGGGCGGGTATGGCTACACCTTC.